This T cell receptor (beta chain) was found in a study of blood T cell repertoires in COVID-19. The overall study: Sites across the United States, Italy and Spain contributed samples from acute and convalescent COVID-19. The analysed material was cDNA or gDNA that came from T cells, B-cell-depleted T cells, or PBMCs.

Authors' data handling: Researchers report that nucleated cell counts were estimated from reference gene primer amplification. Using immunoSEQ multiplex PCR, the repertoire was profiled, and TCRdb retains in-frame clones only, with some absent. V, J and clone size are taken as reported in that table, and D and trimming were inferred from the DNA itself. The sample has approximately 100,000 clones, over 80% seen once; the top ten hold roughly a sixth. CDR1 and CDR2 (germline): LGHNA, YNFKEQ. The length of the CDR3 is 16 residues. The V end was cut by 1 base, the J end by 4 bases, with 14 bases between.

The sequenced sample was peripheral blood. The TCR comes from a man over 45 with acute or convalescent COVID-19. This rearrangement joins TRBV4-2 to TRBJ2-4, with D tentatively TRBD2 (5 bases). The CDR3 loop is CASSQGEPDLKNIQYF. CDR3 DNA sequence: TGTGCCAGCAGCCAAGGGGAGCCCGACCTTAAAAACATTCAGTACTTC.